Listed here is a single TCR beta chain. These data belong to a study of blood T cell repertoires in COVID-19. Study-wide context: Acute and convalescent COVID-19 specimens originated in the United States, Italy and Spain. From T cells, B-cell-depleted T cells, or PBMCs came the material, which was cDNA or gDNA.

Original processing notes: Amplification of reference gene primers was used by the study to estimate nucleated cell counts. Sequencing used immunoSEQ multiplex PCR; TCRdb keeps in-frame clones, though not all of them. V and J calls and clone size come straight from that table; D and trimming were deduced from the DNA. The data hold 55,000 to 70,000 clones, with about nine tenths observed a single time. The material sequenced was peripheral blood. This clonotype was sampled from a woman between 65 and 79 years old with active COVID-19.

Here the CDR3 reads CASSYRGQGNEQYF. CDR3 DNA: TGTGCCAGCAGTTACAGGGGACAGGGCAACGAGCAGTACTTC. The V and J genes are TRBV6-5 and TRBJ2-7; 9 positions match TRBD1. This CDR3 spans 14 amino acids. J gave up 5 bases and V 2 bases, and 4 bases lay outside the gene matches. Germline V gene lookup returns CDR1 MNHEY and CDR2 SVGAGI.